This entry lists 20 T cell receptor beta chains sequenced from one sample in a study of blood T cell repertoires in COVID-19. Profiled with immunoSEQ multiplex PCR; TCRdb holds only in-frame clones, not every one. Of almost 350,000 clones listed, roughly nine tenths are singletons. Input material: peripheral blood. The receptors stem from a woman aged 55-69 years with COVID-19, enrolled during active disease.

The rearrangement joins TRBV3-1 (or the pseudogene TRBV3-2) to TRBJ2-7; TRBD1 matches at 7 bases. The CDR3 has 14 residues. CDR1 and CDR2 from the germline V gene are LGHDT and YNNKEL (reference sequence). Trimming at V came to 4 bases and at J to 2 bases, leaving 5 bases not matched to a gene. CDR3 in DNA: TGTGCCAGCAGCCTCCAAGGGGGCACCTACGAGCAGTACTTC. It specifies CASSLQGGTYEQYF.

This chain links TRBV4-1 with TRBJ1-1; 7 nucleotides match TRBD1. V lost 4 bases to trimming and J lost 1 base; unmatched junction nucleotides: 3. Germline loops: CDR1 MGHRA, CDR2 YSYEKL. The CDR3 covers 14 residues. The CDR3 nucleotides read TGCGCCAGCAGCCCGCGGACAGGGAACACTGAAGCTTTCTTT. As protein: CASSPRTGNTEAFF.

The chain recombines TRBV12-3 or TRBV12-4 with TRBJ2-3, with 9 bases matching TRBD2. There are 12 residues in the CDR3. J gave up 6 bases and V 9 bases, and 4 bases lay outside the gene matches. The CDR3 DNA follows: TGTGCCAGTAGCGGGGGTGGCGATACGCAGTATTTT. Translating it yields CASSGGGDTQYF.

This chain links TRBV5-1 with TRBJ2-7; no reliable D call. The CDR3 totals 15 residues. The germline V gene has CDR1 SGHRS and CDR2 YFSETQ. V was pared by 3 bases and J by 2 bases, with 15 bases between. The CDR3 bases are TGCGCCAGCAGCTCCACCACCCCCACTGCCTACGAGCAGTACTTC. It is translated as CASSSTTPTAYEQYF.

The chain couples TRBV5-1 to TRBJ2-1; TRBD2 agrees at 12 bases. This CDR3 has 16 amino acids. The V segment lost 1 base and the J segment 4 bases; nucleotides outside the gene matches: 3. The V gene's germline CDR1 is SGHRS and CDR2 YFSETQ. This CDR3 is CASSLTSGGFYNEQFF. The CDR3 DNA reads TGCGCCAGCAGCTTGACTAGCGGGGGGTTTTACAATGAGCAGTTCTTC. Based on the CDR3 plus reference TRBV5-1 and TRBJ2-1, the full variable domain is KAGVTQTPRYLIKTRGQQVTLSCSPISGHRSVSWYQQTPGQGLQFLFEYFSETQRNKGNFPGRFSGRQFSNSRSEMNVSTLELGDSALYLCASSLTSGGFYNEQFFGPGTRLTVL.

The DNA of the CDR3 is TGTGCCAGCTTCGGCAGCGGCTATGGCTACACCTTC. Protein product: CASFGSGYGYTF. This chain uses TRBV7-8 with TRBJ1-2; D ambiguous. CDR3 length: 12 amino acids. The ends were cut back, 8 bases at V and 4 bases at J, with 11 bases in the middle. Germline CDR1 is SGHVS and CDR2 is FQNEAQ.

This clone was detected a few times. The chain employs TRBV5-1 and TRBJ1-2, with 9 bases fitting TRBD1. Per the germline V gene, CDR1 is SGHRS and CDR2 is YFSETQ. The V and J ends lost 4 bases and 4 bases, in that order; junction bases with no gene match: 5. The CDR3 contains 14 residues. CDR3 sequence: CASSGDRAGYGYTF. The CDR3 coding sequence is TGCGCCAGCAGCGGGGACAGGGCTGGCTATGGCTACACCTTC.

CDR3 sequence (DNA): TGCAGCGTCGGGTCGGGACACCAGAACACTGAAGCTTTCTTT. This gives the protein CSVGSGHQNTEAFF. The chain recombines TRBV29-1 with TRBJ1-1; tentative D call: TRBD1 (6 bases). CDR3 length: 14 residues. Germline-derived CDR1 and CDR2 are SQVTM and ANQGSEA. V lost 6 bases and J 1 base, leaving 15 bases between the germline ends.

This chain joins TRBV5-6 and TRBJ2-7; D unclear. Trimming removed 0 bases at V and 2 bases at J, with 6 bases between. Germline CDR1 reads SGHDT; CDR2 reads YYEEEE. The CDR3 extends over 13 amino acids. The CDR3 sequence is CASSLGSAYEQYF. DNA for the CDR3: TGTGCCAGCAGCTTGGGGTCAGCCTACGAGCAGTACTTC.

The chain recombines TRBV27 with TRBJ2-5, with a tentative D call TRBD2 (5 bases). CDR1 and CDR2 (germline): MNHEY, SMNVEV (reference sequence). The CDR3 covers 13 residues. V lost 0 bases to trimming and J lost 3 bases, with 5 bases between them. The CDR3 is CASSLSGKETQYF. CDR3 coding DNA: TGTGCCAGCAGTTTATCCGGGAAAGAGACCCAGTACTTC.

The genes are TRBV7-3 and TRBJ2-5; 7 bases are a match to TRBD1. CDR3 size: 14 residues. CDR1 SGHTA and CDR2 FQGTGA come from the germline V gene. The junction had 3 bases not matched to a gene; V was cut back by 2 bases and J by 3 bases. The CDR3 loop reads CASSLVGTEETQYF. The DNA of the CDR3 is TGTGCCAGCAGCTTAGTCGGGACAGAAGAGACCCAGTACTTC.

The chain joins TRBV5-4 to TRBJ2-3; 7 positions agree with TRBD2. From germline, CDR1 is SGHNT and CDR2 YYREEE (reference sequence). The CDR3 extends over 16 amino acids. J lost 0 bases, V lost 0 bases, and 4 bases had no gene match. The CDR3 DNA sequence: TGTGCCAGCAGCTTGGCGGGACTACCCAGCACAGATACGCAGTATTTT. Protein product: CASSLAGLPSTDTQYF.

The chain uses TRBV12-5 and TRBJ2-5; 8 bases match TRBD1. V trimming: 6 bases; J trimming: 6 bases; junction bases outside the gene matches: 3. Looked up from germline, CDR1 is LGHNT and CDR2 is FRNRAP. The CDR3 is 12 residues long. The CDR3 DNA is TGTGCTAGTGGCACAGGGGGAAAGACCCAGTACTTC. Its translation is CASGTGGKTQYF.

This CDR3 is CASSPKRRSGGGNTIYF. The CDR3 nucleotides are TGTGCCAGCAGCCCCAAAAGGAGGTCAGGAGGTGGGAACACCATATATTTT. The gene calls are TRBV9 and TRBJ1-3, with D uncertain. CDR3 size: 17 residues. Germline assignment: CDR1 SGDLS and CDR2 YYNGEE. V was pared by 4 bases and J by 7 bases, with 24 bases between.

The chain has TRBV18 and TRBJ1-3; 8 bases are a match to TRBD1. This CDR3 contains 14 residues. The V segment lost 5 bases and the J segment 6 bases; nucleotides outside the gene matches: 6. CDR1 is KGHSH, CDR2 LQKENI, per germline. The CDR3 is CASSTGTGENTIYF. The CDR3 DNA sequence: TGTGCCAGCTCAACCGGGACAGGCGAAAACACCATATATTTT.

V gene TRBV7-2 combines with J gene TRBJ1-1; D ambiguous. The germline gives CDR1 SGHTA, CDR2 FQGNSA. The CDR3 loop spans 13 amino acids. V lost 5 bases to trimming and J lost 4 bases, with 11 bases between them. CDR3 nucleotides: TGTGCCAGCAGCACGCGGGGTCCCACTGAAGCTTTCTTT. Translation: CASSTRGPTEAFF. Full variable domain (rest looked up from reference TRBV7-2 and TRBJ1-1): GAGVSQSPSNKVTEKGKDVELRCDPISGHTALYWYRQSLGQGLEFLIYFQGNSAPDKSGLPSDRFSAERTGGSVSTLTIQRTQQEDSAVYLCASSTRGPTEAFFGQGTRLTVV.

The chain uses TRBV27 and TRBJ2-2; 8 positions match TRBD1. After removal of 4 bases from V and 3 bases from J, the junction contained 7 bases not matched to a gene. The CDR3 is made up of 16 amino acids. Germline CDR1 and CDR2: MNHEY and SMNVEV (reference sequence). CDR3 in amino acids: CASSSHRTGYTGELFF. CDR3 in DNA: TGTGCCAGCAGTTCCCACCGGACAGGGTACACCGGGGAGCTGTTTTTT.

This clone has just one count. The chain combines TRBV29-1 with TRBJ1-2; weak D call: TRBD1 (6 bases). In germline, CDR1 is SQVTM, CDR2 ANQGSEA. The CDR3 has 14 amino acids. V lost 6 bases to trimming and J lost 4 bases, with 18 bases between them. This CDR3 is CSVSKQGEGYGYTF. The DNA of the CDR3 is TGCAGCGTCTCAAAACAGGGAGAGGGCTATGGCTACACCTTC.

The V gene is TRBV6-5, the J gene TRBJ1-2, with 8 nucleotides matching TRBD1. The V gene's germline CDR1 is MNHEY and CDR2 SVGAGI. Trimming cost V 2 bases and J 7 bases; bases outside gene matches: 6. There are 14 residues in the CDR3. Here the CDR3 DNA reads TGTGCCAGCAGTTACGGGGCAGGGGGCCGTGGCTACACCTTC. Translated, it gives CASSYGAGGRGYTF.

The gene calls are TRBV19 and TRBJ2-5; possibly TRBD2 for D (5 bases). The CDR3 length is 15 residues. Germline lookup yields CDR1 LNHDA and CDR2 SQIVND (reference sequence). V lost 5 bases to trimming and J lost 4 bases, with 17 bases between them. CDR3 DNA: TGTGCCAGTAGTTCAATACTAGGTCGTGGAGAGACCCAGTACTTC. Protein sequence: CASSSILGRGETQYF. Full variable domain (rest looked up from reference TRBV19 and TRBJ2-5): DGGITQSPKYLFRKEGQNVTLSCEQNLNHDAMYWYRQDPGQGLRLIYYSQIVNDFQKGDIAEGYSVSREKKESFPLTVTSAQKNPTAFYLCASSSILGRGETQYFGPGTRLLVL.